Presented here are 19 T cell receptor beta chains from one specimen sequenced in a study of blood T cell repertoires in COVID-19. TCRdb keeps only in-frame clones here, not all; method: immunoSEQ multiplex PCR. The sample lists around 200,000 clones; approximately 80% were seen once. Sequenced material: peripheral blood. The receptor set was obtained from a woman at least 80 years old with active or convalescent COVID-19.

V and J are TRBV20-1 and TRBJ2-7; D possibly corresponds to TRBD1 (6 bases). Germline CDR1 and CDR2: DFQATT and SNEGSKA (reference sequence). The CDR3 is 15 amino acids. V dropped 3 bases and J dropped 4 bases, with 19 bases sitting between them. The CDR3 coding sequence is TGCAGTGCTAGTGGTGGGGGCAGGGCCGCTTACGAGCAGTACTTC. Translated, it gives CSASGGGRAAYEQYF.

The rearrangement links TRBV12-3 or TRBV12-4 to TRBJ1-3; D is unclear. Trimming took 6 bases from V and 7 from J, leaving 10 bases between them. The CDR3 totals 12 residues. This CDR3 reads CASSWPWNTIYF. DNA for the CDR3: TGTGCCAGCAGCTGGCCTTGGAACACCATATATTTT.

The chain uses TRBV28 and TRBJ1-2; weak D call: TRBD1 (5 bases). The CDR3 length is 14 residues. The V and J ends lost 6 bases and 8 bases respectively, with 19 bases between them. CDR1 and CDR2 (germline): MDHEN, SYDVKM. The CDR3 loop reads CASSPLGPRGGYTF. In DNA, the CDR3 is TGTGCCAGCAGCCCCTTGGGACCGCGGGGAGGCTACACCTTC.

CDR3 coding DNA: TGTGCCACCTCCCAGTTTTCTGGAAACACCATATATTTT. Translating gives CATSQFSGNTIYF. The chain couples TRBV7-8 to TRBJ1-3; D remains ambiguous. The CDR3 runs 13 residues. Germline CDR1 reads SGHVS; CDR2 reads FQNEAQ. Trimming took 10 bases from V and 1 from J, leaving 11 bases between them.

This clone was counted between two and nine times. V usage is TRBV5-4 and J usage is TRBJ2-7; 8 bases agree with TRBD1. Germline loops: CDR1 SGHNT, CDR2 YYREEE (reference sequence). J was trimmed by 3 bases and V by 3 bases; bases with no gene match: 8. This CDR3 region has 15 residues. The CDR3 DNA sequence: TGTGCCAGCAGCTCAGGCCGGGACAGGAGCTACGAGCAGTACTTC. Amino acid sequence: CASSSGRDRSYEQYF.

The genes are TRBV4-1 and TRBJ1-1, with D possibly TRBD1 on 5 matching bases. Trimming left V 4 bases short and J 2 bases short, with 14 bases between. CDR3 size: 15 residues. Germline values: CDR1 MGHRA, CDR2 YSYEKL. The CDR3 here is CASSRSQGLNTEAFF. CDR3 sequence (DNA): TGCGCCAGCAGCCGATCGCAGGGCCTTAACACTGAAGCTTTCTTT.

This sequence joins TRBV7-8 and TRBJ1-5, with D perhaps matching TRBD1 (5 bases). The CDR3 covers 14 residues. Germline-derived CDR1 and CDR2 are SGHVS and FQNEAQ. The ends were cut back, 1 base at V and 6 bases at J, with 10 bases in the middle. As DNA, the CDR3 is TGTGCCAGCAGCTTAGTGGGGGAGGGTCAGCCCCAGCATTTT. Translated, it gives CASSLVGEGQPQHF.

The V gene is TRBV7-3, the J gene TRBJ2-5; the match to TRBD2 covers 8 bases. The V segment lost 7 bases and the J segment 12 bases; nucleotides outside the gene matches: 13. Germline-derived CDR1 and CDR2 are SGHTA and FQGTGA. CDR3 length: 13 residues. CDR3 in amino acids: CASNSGGSGEKYF. CDR3 DNA sequence: TGTGCCAGCAACTCGGGAGGTAGCGGGGAGAAGTACTTC.

This clone was counted only a few times. One end of the junction does not line up with germline, which may come from a read error. The CDR3 DNA sequence: TGTGCCAGCAGCTTGACCAGGGGCTCTATGAATTTT. Its protein is CASSLTRGSMNF. The V and J genes are TRBV7-6 and TRBJ1-3, with D possibly being TRBD1 (6 bases). The length of the CDR3 is 12 residues. The germline CDR1 and CDR2 sequences are SGHVS and FNYEAQ.

A word on this clone: Different DNA sequences within this sample yield the same CDR3. The rearrangement uses TRBV7-2 and TRBJ1-5; TRBD1 agrees at 10 bases. The CDR3 is made up of 15 amino acids. In germline, CDR1 is SGHTA, CDR2 FQGNSA. Germline trimming cut 3 bases from V and 4 bases from J; bases unmatched to any gene: 3. The DNA of the CDR3 is TGTGCCAGCAGCTTCCCGGGACAGGGGAATCAGCCCCAGCATTTT. Its translation: CASSFPGQGNQPQHF. The complete variable domain, with remaining parts taken from reference TRBV7-2 and TRBJ1-5, reads GAGVSQSPSNKVTEKGKDVELRCDPISGHTALYWYRQSLGQGLEFLIYFQGNSAPDKSGLPSDRFSAERTGGSVSTLTIQRTQQEDSAVYLCASSFPGQGNQPQHFGDGTRLSIL.

Of note for this clone: Other DNA variants within this sample encode the same CDR3. The CDR3 DNA follows: TGTGCCAGCAGCTTGAGGACAGGGGGCACTGAAGCTTTCTTT. Its protein is CASSLRTGGTEAFF. This chain connects TRBV7-2 to TRBJ1-1; 10 bases agree with TRBD1. This CDR3 is 14 amino acids long. Germline lookup yields CDR1 SGHTA and CDR2 FQGNSA. Trimming removed 3 bases from V and 4 bases from J; junction bases left unmatched: 2.

V and J are TRBV4-1 and TRBJ2-2, with D maybe TRBD2 (6 bases). Germline V gene lookup returns CDR1 MGHRA and CDR2 YSYEKL. V shed 6 bases and J shed 10 bases, with 15 bases lying between them. The CDR3 sequence is 13 residues long. The CDR3 protein is CASSPTGVLELFF. The CDR3 nucleotides read TGCGCCAGCAGTCCTACGGGGGTCCTGGAGCTGTTTTTT.

J is TRBJ2-7 and V is TRBV12-5, with 11 bases aligning to TRBD1. The CDR3 consists of 15 residues. V lost 3 bases and J lost 4; bases outside the gene matches: 5. Per germline, CDR1 LGHNT and CDR2 FRNRAP. CDR3 in DNA: TGTGCTAGTGGTTTCGGGGACAGGGGGACGTACGAGCAGTACTTC. Protein product: CASGFGDRGTYEQYF.

As concerns this clone: Other DNA sequences in the same sample also yield this CDR3. J is TRBJ1-2 and V is TRBV14; a possible D gene is TRBD1 (5 bases). V was clipped by 0 bases and J by 4 bases, with 12 bases between them. The CDR3 spans 15 residues. Germline V gene data show CDR1 as SGHDN and CDR2 as FVKESK. The CDR3 nucleotides read TGTGCCAGCAGCCAAGATCCCGGGCAGGGCTATGGCTACACCTTC. It translates to CASSQDPGQGYGYTF.

The V call is TRBV5-1, the J call TRBJ1-1; weak D call: TRBD1 (6 bases). The CDR3 loop spans 14 amino acids. Germline lookup yields CDR1 SGHRS and CDR2 YFSETQ. The V and J ends lost 4 bases and 1 base respectively, with 11 bases between them. The DNA of the CDR3 is TGCGCCAGCAGCGGGACGACAGGGAACACTGAAGCTTTCTTT. It codes for CASSGTTGNTEAFF.

The chain carries TRBV5-1 and TRBJ1-2, with D possibly being TRBD1 (6 bases). CDR3 length equals 14 residues. V was cut by 4 bases and J by 1 base, with 11 bases left in between. Germline V gene data show CDR1 as SGHRS and CDR2 as YFSETQ. The CDR3 spells CASSVGDNNYGYTF. DNA for the CDR3: TGCGCCAGCAGCGTTGGGGACAATAACTATGGCTACACCTTC.

This clone has only one observation. The CDR3 DNA reads TGTGCCTGGAGGGGCGTCGATGAAAAACTGTTTTTT. It translates to CAWRGVDEKLFF. The chain employs TRBV30 and TRBJ1-4; D gene unclear. Germline V gene data show CDR1 as GTSNPN and CDR2 as SVGIG (reference sequence). This CDR3 has 12 residues. V lost 3 bases, J lost 6 bases, and 8 bases lay in between.

The rearrangement links TRBV28 to TRBJ2-7, with a possible D match to TRBD1 (6 bases). The germline V gene encodes CDR1 MDHEN and CDR2 SYDVKM. V was shortened by 6 bases and J by 4 bases, with 10 bases between the two germline ends. This CDR3 has 12 amino acids. CDR3 protein: CASSSTGYEQYF. The CDR3 bases are TGTGCCAGCAGCTCGACAGGTTACGAGCAGTACTTC.

This clone has just a few counts. The genes are TRBV19 and TRBJ1-2; D gene uncertain. The CDR3 length is 12 residues. The germline V gene has CDR1 LNHDA and CDR2 SQIVND (reference sequence). V was pared by 8 bases and J by 7 bases, with 14 bases between. This CDR3 is CASFGEYIGYTF. The CDR3 DNA reads TGTGCCAGTTTTGGGGAGTATATTGGCTACACCTTC.